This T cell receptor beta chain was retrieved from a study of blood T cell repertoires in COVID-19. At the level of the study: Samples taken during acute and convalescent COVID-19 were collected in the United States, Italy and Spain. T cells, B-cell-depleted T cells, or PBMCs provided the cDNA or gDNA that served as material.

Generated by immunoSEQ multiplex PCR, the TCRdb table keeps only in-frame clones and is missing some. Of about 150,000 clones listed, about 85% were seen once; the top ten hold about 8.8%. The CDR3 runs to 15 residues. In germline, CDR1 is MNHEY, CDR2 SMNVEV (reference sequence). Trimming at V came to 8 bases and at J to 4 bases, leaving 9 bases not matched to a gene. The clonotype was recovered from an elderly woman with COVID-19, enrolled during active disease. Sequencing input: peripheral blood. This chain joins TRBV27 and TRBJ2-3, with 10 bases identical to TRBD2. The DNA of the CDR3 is TGTGCCAGCCCCCGTATAGCGGGAGGCCCAGATACGCAGTATTTT. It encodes CASPRIAGGPDTQYF.